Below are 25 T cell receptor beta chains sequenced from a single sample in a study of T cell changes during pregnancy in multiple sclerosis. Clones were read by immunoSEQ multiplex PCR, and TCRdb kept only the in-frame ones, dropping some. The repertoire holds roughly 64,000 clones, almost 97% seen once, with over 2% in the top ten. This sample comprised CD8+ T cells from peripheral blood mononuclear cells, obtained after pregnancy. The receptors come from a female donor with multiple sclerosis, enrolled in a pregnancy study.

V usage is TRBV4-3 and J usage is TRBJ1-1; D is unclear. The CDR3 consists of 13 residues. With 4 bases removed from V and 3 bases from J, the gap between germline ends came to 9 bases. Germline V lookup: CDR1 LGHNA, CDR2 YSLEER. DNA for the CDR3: TGCGCCAGCAGCCCATCTCCGGACACTGAAGCTTTCTTT. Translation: CASSPSPDTEAFF.

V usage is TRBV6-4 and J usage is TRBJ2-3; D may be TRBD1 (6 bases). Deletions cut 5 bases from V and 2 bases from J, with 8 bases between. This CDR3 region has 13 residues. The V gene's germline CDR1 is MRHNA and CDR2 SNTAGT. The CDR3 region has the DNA TGTGCCAGCAGTCGGACAGTCACAGATACGCAGTATTTT. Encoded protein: CASSRTVTDTQYF.

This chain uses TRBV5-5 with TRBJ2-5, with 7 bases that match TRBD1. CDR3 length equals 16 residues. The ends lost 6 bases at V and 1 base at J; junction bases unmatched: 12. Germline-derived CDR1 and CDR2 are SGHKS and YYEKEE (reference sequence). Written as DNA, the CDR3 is TGTGCCAGCACCGAGGCAACAGGGGCCTTCCAAGAGACCCAGTACTTC. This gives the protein CASTEATGAFQETQYF.

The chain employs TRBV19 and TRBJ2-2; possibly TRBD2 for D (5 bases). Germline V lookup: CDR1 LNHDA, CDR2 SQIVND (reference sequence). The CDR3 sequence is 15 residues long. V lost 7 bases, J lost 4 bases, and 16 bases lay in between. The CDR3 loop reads CASTNTNEGTGELFF. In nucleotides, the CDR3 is TGTGCCAGTACCAACACCAACGAGGGCACCGGGGAGCTGTTTTTT.

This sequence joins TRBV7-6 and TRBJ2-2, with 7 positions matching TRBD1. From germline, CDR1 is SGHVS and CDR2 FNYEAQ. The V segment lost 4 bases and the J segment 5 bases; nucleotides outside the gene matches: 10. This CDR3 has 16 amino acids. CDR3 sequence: CASSSGQPFPTGELFF. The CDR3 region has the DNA TGTGCCAGCAGCTCGGGACAGCCTTTCCCTACCGGGGAGCTGTTTTTT.

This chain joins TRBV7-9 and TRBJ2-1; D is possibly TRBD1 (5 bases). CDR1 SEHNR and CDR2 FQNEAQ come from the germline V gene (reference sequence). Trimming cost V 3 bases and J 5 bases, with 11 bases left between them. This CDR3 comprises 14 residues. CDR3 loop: CASSFFDRNNEQFF. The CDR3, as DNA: TGTGCCAGCAGCTTTTTTGACAGAAACAATGAGCAGTTCTTC.

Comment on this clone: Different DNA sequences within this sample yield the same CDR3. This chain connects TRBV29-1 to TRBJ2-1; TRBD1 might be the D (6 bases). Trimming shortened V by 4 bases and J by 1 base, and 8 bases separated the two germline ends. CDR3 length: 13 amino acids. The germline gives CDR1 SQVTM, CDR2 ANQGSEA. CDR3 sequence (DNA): TGCAGCGTTGTAGGGGGTTCCTACAATGAGCAGTTCTTC. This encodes CSVVGGSYNEQFF.

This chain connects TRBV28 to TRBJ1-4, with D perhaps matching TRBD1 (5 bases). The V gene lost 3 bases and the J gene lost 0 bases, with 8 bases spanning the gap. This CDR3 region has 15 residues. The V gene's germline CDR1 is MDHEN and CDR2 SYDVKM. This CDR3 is CASSFRGATNEKLFF. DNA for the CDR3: TGTGCCAGCAGTTTCCGGGGGGCAACTAATGAAAAACTGTTTTTT.

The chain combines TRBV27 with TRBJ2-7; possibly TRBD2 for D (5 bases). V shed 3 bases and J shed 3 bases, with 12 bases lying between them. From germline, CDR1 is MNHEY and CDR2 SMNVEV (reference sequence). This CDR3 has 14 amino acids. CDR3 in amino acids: CASSFGESSYEQYF. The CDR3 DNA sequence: TGTGCCAGCAGTTTCGGGGAGTCGAGCTACGAGCAGTACTTC.

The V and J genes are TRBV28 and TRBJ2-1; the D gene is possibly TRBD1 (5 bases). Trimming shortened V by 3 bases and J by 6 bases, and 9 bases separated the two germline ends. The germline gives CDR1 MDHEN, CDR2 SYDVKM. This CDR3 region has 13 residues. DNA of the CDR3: TGTGCCAGCAGTTTGATAGGGGCCAATGAGCAGTTCTTC. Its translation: CASSLIGANEQFF.

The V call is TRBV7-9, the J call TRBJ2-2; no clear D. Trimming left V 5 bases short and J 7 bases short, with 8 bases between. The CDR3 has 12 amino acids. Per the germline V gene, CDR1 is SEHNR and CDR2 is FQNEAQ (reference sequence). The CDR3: CASSPQDGELFF. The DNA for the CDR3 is TGTGCCAGCAGCCCCCAGGACGGGGAGCTGTTTTTT. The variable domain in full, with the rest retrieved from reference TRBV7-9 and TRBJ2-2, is DTGVSQNPRHKITKRGQNVTFRCDPISEHNRLYWYRQTLGQGPEFLTYFQNEAQLEKSRLLSDRFSAERPKGSFSTLEIQRTEQGDSAMYLCASSPQDGELFFGEGSRLTVL.

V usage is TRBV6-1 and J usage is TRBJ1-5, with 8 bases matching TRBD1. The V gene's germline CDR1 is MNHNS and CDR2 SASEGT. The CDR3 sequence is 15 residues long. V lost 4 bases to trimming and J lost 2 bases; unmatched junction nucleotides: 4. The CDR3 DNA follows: TGTGCCAGCAGTGCAGGGGGCAGGGGCAATCAGCCCCAGCATTTT. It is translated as CASSAGGRGNQPQHF.

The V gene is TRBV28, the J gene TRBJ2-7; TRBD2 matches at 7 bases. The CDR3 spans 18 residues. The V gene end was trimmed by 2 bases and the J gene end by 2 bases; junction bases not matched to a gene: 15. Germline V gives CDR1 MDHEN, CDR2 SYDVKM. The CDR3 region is CASSLVPSGQRSPYEQYF. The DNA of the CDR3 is TGTGCCAGCAGTTTAGTACCTAGCGGCCAGAGGAGTCCCTACGAGCAGTACTTC.

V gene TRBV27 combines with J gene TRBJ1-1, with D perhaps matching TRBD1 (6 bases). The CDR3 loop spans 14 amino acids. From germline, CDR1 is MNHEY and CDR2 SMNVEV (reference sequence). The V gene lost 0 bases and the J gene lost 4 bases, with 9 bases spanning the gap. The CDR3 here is CASSLSLGATEAFF. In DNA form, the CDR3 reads TGTGCCAGCAGTTTATCGTTGGGGGCCACTGAAGCTTTCTTT.

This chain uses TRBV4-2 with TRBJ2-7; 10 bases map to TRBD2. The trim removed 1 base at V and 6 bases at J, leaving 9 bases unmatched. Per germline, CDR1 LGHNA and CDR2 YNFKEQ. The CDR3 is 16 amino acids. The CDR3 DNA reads TGTGCCAGCAGCCAAGGGCCCCTAGCGGGAGAGCGCGAGCAGTACTTC. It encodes CASSQGPLAGEREQYF.

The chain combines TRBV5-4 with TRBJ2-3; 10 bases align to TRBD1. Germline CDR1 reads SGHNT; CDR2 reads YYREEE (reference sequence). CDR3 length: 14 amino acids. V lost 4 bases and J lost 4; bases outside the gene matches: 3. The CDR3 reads CASSRTGGADTQYF. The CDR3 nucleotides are TGTGCCAGCAGCCGGACAGGGGGGGCAGATACGCAGTATTTT.

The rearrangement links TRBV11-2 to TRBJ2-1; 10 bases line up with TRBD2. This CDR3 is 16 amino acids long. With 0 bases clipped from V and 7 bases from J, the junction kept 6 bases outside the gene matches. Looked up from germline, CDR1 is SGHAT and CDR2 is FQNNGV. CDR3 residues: CASSLDLSGRANEQFF. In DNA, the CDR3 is TGTGCCAGCAGCTTAGATCTAAGCGGGAGGGCGAATGAGCAGTTCTTC.

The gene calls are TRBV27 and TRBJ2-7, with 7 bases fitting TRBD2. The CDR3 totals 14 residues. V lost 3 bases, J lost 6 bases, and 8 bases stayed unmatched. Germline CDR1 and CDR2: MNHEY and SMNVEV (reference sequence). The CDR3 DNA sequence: TGTGCCAGCAGTTTCGGAGGGAGGGCCGGCGAGCAGTACTTC. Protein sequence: CASSFGGRAGEQYF.

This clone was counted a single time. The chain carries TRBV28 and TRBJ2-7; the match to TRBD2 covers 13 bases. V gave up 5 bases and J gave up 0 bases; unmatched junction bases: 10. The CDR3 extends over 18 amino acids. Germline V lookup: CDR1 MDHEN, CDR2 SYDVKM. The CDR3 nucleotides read TGTGCCAGCAGTCCCGGACTAGCGGGAGAGTGGAGCTCCTACGAGCAGTACTTC. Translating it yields CASSPGLAGEWSSYEQYF.

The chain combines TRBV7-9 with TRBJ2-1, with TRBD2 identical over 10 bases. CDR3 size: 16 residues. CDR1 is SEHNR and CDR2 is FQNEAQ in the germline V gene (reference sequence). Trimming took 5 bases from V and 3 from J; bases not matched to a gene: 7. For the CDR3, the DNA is TGTGCCAGCAGCCCCAAGACTAGCGGGCTCTACAATGAGCAGTTCTTC. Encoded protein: CASSPKTSGLYNEQFF.

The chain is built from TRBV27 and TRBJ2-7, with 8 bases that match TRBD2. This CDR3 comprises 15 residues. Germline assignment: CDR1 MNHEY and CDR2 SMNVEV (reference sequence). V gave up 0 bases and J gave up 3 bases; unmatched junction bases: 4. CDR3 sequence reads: CASSLSGGGYYEQYF. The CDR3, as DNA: TGTGCCAGCAGTTTATCCGGGGGGGGATACTACGAGCAGTACTTC.

The CDR3 here is CASSFFISGSTDTQYF. In nucleotides, the CDR3 is TGTGCCAGCAGTTTTTTCATAAGCGGGAGCACAGATACGCAGTATTTT. This chain links TRBV28 with TRBJ2-3; TRBD2 might be the D (6 bases). The CDR3 covers 16 residues. Germline loops: CDR1 MDHEN, CDR2 SYDVKM. Trimming pared 3 bases from V and 0 bases from J, leaving 13 bases between.

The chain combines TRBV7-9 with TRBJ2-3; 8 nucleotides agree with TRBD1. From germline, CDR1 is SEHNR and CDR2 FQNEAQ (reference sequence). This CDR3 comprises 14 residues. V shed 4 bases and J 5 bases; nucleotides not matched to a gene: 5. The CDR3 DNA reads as TGTGCCAGCAGCTCGAGAACAGGGGGAGATACGCAGTATTTT. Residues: CASSSRTGGDTQYF.

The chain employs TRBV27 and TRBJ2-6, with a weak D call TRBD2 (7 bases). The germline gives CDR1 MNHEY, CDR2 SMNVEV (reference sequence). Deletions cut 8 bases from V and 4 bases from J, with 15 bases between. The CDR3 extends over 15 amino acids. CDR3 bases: TGTGCCAGCTCGGGGGGCTCTTTGGGGGCCAACGTCCTGACTTTC. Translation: CASSGGSLGANVLTF.

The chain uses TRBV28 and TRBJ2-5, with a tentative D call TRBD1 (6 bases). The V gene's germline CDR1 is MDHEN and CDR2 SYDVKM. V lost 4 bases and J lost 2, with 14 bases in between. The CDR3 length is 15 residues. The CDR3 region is CASSSDRTAQETQYF. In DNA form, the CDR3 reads TGTGCCAGCAGTTCGGACAGAACAGCTCAAGAGACCCAGTACTTC.